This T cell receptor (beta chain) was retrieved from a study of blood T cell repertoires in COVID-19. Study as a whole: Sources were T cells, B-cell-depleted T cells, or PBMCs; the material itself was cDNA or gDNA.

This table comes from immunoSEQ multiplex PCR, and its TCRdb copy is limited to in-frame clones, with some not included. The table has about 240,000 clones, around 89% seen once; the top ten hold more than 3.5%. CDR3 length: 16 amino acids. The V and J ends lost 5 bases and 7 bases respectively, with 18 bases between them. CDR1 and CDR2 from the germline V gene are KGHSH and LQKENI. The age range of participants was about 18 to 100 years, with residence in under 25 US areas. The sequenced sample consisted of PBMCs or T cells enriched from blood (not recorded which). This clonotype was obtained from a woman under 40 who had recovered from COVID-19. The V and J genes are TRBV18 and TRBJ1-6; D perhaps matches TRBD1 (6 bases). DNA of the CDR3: TGTGCCAGCTCAACAACAGGGATTATGATCAATTCACCCCTCCACTTT. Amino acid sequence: CASSTTGIMINSPLHF. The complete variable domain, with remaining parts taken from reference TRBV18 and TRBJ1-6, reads NAGVMQNPRHLVRRRGQEARLRCSPMKGHSHVYWYRQLPEEGLKFMVYLQKENIIDESGMPKERFSAEFPKEGPSILRIQQVVRGDSAAYFCASSTTGIMINSPLHFGNGTRLTVT.